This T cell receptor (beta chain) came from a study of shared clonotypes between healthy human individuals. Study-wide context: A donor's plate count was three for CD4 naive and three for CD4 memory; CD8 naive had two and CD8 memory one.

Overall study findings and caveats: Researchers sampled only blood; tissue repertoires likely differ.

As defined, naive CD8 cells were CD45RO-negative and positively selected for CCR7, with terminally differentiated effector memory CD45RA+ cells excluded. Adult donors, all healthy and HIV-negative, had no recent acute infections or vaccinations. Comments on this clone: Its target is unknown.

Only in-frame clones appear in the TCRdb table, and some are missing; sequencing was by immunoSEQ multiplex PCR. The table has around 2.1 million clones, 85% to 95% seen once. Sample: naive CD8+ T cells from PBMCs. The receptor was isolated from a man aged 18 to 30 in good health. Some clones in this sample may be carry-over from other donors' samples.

The CDR3 reads CASSPTLRDRYYEQYF. DNA of the CDR3: TGTGCCAGCAGCCCTACCCTCCGGGACAGATACTACGAGCAGTACTTC. The chain has TRBV28 and TRBJ2-7; TRBD1 aligns across 7 bases. Unmatched junction bases numbered 14, after V lost 6 bases and J lost 3 bases. The CDR3 loop spans 16 amino acids. Germline lookup yields CDR1 MDHEN and CDR2 SYDVKM.